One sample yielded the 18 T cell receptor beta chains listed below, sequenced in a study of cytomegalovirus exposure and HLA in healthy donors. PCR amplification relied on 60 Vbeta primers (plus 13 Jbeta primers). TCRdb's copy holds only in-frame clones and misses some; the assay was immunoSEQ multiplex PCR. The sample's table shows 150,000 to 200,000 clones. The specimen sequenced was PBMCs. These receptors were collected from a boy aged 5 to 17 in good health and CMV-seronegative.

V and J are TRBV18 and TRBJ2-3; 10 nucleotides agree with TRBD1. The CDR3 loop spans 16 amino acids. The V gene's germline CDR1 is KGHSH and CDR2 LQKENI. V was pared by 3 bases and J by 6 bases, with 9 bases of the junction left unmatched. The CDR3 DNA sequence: TGTGCCAGCTCACCCCTGGGACAGGGGAGTGCGGATACGCAGTATTTT. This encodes CASSPLGQGSADTQYF.

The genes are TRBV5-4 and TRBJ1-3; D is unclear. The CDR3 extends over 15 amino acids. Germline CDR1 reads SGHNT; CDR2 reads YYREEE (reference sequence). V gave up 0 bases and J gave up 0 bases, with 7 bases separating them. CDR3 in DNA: TGTGCCAGCAGCTTGGGAGAGAGCTCTGGAAACACCATATATTTT. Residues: CASSLGESSGNTIYF.

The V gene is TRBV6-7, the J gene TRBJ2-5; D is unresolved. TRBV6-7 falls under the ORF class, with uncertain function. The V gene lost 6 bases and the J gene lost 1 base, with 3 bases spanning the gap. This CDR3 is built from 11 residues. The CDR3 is CASRAQETQYF. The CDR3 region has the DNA TGTGCCAGCAGAGCCCAAGAGACCCAGTACTTC.

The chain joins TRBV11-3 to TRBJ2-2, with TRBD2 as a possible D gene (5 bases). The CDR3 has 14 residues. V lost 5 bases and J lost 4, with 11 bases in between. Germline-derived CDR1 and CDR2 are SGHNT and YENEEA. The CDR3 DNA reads TGTGCCAGCAGCCCCGGAGGTACCACCGGGGAGCTGTTTTTT. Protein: CASSPGGTTGELFF.

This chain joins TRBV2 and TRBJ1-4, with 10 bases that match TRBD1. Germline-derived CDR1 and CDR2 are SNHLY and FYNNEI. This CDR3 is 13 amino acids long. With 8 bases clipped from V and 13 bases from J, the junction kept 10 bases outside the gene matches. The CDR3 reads CASSLGTGDRLFF. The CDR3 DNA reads TGTGCCAGCTCGTTAGGGACAGGGGATAGACTGTTTTTT.

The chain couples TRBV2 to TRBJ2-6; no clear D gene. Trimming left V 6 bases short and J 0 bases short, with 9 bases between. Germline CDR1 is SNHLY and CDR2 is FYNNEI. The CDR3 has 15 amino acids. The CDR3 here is CASRNSYSGANVLTF. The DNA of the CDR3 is TGTGCCAGCAGAAACAGCTACTCTGGGGCCAACGTCCTGACTTTC.

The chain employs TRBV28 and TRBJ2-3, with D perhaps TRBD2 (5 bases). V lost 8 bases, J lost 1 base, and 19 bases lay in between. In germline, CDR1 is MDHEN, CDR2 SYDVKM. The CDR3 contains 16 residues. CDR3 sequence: CASGRGRGWGTDTQYF. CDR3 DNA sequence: TGTGCCAGCGGCCGAGGACGAGGGTGGGGCACAGATACGCAGTATTTT.

The CDR3 is CASSLAVPRDYGYTF. The CDR3 DNA reads as TGTGCCAGCAGCTTAGCGGTCCCGAGGGACTATGGCTACACCTTC. V usage is TRBV7-9 and J usage is TRBJ1-2; D gene unclear. CDR1 is SEHNR, CDR2 FQNEAQ, per germline (reference sequence). The ends were cut back, 0 bases at V and 3 bases at J, with 11 bases in the middle. This CDR3 spans 15 amino acids.

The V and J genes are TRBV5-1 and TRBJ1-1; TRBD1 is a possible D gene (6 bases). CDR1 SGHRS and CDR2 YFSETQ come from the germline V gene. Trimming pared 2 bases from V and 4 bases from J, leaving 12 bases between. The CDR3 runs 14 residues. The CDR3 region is CASSLTGRSTEAFF. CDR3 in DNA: TGCGCCAGCAGCTTAACAGGGAGAAGCACTGAAGCTTTCTTT.

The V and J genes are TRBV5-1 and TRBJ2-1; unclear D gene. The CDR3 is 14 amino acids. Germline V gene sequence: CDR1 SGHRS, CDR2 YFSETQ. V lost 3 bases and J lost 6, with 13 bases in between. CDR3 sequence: CASSYEPQANEQFF. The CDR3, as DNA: TGCGCCAGCAGCTACGAACCCCAGGCCAATGAGCAGTTCTTC.

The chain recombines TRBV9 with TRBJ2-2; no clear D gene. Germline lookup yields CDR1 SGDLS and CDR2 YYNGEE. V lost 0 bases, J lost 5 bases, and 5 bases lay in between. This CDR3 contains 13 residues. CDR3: CASSVVETGELFF. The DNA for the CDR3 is TGTGCCAGCAGCGTAGTGGAGACCGGGGAGCTGTTTTTT.

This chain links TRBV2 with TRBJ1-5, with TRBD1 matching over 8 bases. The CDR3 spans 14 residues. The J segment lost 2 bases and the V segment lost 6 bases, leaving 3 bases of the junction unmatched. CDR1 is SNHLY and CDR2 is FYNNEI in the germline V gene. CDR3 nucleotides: TGTGCCAGCAGGGACAGGGTAGGCAATCAGCCCCAGCATTTT. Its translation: CASRDRVGNQPQHF.

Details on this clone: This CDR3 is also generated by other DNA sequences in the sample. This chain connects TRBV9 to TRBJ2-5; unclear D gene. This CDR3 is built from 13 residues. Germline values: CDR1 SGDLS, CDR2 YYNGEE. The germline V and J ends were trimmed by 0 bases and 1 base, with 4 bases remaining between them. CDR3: CASSVASQETQYF. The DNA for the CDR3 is TGTGCCAGCAGCGTAGCTAGCCAAGAGACCCAGTACTTC.

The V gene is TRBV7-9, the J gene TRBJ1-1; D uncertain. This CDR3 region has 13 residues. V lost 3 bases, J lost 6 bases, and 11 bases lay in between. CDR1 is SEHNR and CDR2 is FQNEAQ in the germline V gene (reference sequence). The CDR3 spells CASSLQVIAEAFF. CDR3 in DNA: TGTGCCAGCAGCTTGCAGGTAATCGCTGAAGCTTTCTTT.

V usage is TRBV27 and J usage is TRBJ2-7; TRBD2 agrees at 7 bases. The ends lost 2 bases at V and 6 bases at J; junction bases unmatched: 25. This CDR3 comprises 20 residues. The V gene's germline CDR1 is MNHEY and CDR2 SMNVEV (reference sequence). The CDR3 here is CASSLGGGALFPLFSSEQYF. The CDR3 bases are TGTGCCAGCAGTTTAGGCGGGGGAGCTCTTTTCCCCCTCTTTTCGTCCGAGCAGTACTTC.

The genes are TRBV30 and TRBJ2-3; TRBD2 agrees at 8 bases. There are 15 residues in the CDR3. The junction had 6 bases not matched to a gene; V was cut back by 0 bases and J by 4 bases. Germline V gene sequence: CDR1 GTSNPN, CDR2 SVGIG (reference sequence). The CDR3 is CAWSVRRGVSDTQYF. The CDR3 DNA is TGTGCCTGGAGTGTACGGCGGGGGGTTTCAGATACGCAGTATTTT.

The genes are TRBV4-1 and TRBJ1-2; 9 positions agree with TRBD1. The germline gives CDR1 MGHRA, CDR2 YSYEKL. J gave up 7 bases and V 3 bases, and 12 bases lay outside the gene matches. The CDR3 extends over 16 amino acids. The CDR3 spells CASSHSRGQGRSGYTF. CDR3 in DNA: TGCGCCAGCAGCCACAGTCGGGGACAGGGACGAAGTGGCTACACCTTC.

The CDR3 DNA reads as TGTGCCAGCATGGGGGGTGACTATGGCTACACCTTC. It yields the protein CASMGGDYGYTF. This chain uses TRBV6-5 with TRBJ1-2; D may be TRBD1 (5 bases). The germline CDR1 and CDR2 sequences are MNHEY and SVGAGI. This CDR3 has 12 amino acids. The ends were cut back, 7 bases at V and 3 bases at J, with 9 bases in the middle.